This T cell receptor beta chain was recorded in a study of immune evolution from preneoplasia to lung adenocarcinoma. The table came from immunoSEQ multiplex PCR; TCRdb's copy has only in-frame clones and leaves some out. The top ten clones hold nearly 3% of a sample with 7,500 to 10,000 clones, around nine tenths of them seen once. This clone was found once. The CDR3 runs 15 residues. Germline values: CDR1 MDHEN, CDR2 SYDVKM. Trimming cost V 4 bases and J 6 bases, with 17 bases left between them. Sequenced material: FFPE invasive lung adenocarcinoma tissue. This receptor was identified in a person aged 65-85 years with invasive lung adenocarcinoma. Some clones in this sample may be carry-over from other donors' samples. The gene calls are TRBV28 and TRBJ2-3; D ambiguous. CDR3 sequence (DNA): TGTGCCAGCAGTTCACCCCCCAGTCTGACGGATACGCAGTATTTT. This sequence encodes CASSSPPSLTDTQYF. Combining the CDR3 with reference TRBV28 and TRBJ2-3 gives the whole variable domain DVKVTQSSRYLVKRTGEKVFLECVQDMDHENMFWYRQDPGLGLRLIYFSYDVKMKEKGDIPEGYSVSREKKERFSLILESASTNQTSMYLCASSSPPSLTDTQYFGPGTRLTVL.